The source of this T cell receptor (beta chain) is a study of cytomegalovirus exposure and HLA in healthy donors. General study points: According to a subsequent analysis, TCR clusters from the first cohort were inclined to appear together in the 120 validation repertoires. As confirmed in vitro, a few CMV-associated chains were specific for CMV antigens.

The protocol was immunoSEQ multiplex PCR, while the TCRdb copy is restricted to in-frame clones and leaves out a portion. The sample contains about 130,000 clones, roughly nine tenths of which appear only once. This clone has a single count. Its antigen is unidentified. The 120-subject validation cohort, separate from the 666-subject first cohort, included the donors. V was clipped by 8 bases and J by 0 bases; unmatched bases: 6. The CDR3 is 16 amino acids. CDR1 is SGHVS and CDR2 is FNYEAQ in the germline V gene. The source is a woman under 30 in good health and CMV-seropositive. The specimen sequenced was PBMCs. The V call is TRBV7-6, the J call TRBJ2-3; 12 nucleotides agree with TRBD2. The chain's CDR3 is CASGRGLAGSTDTQYF. CDR3 in DNA: TGTGCCAGCGGCCGCGGACTAGCGGGGAGCACAGATACGCAGTATTTT.